Listed here are 13 T cell receptor beta chains from one sample, sequenced in a study of blood T cell repertoires in COVID-19 (TCRdb year 2020). The method behind the library was the immunoSEQ multiplex PCR assay. The table comes from immuneACCESS by way of TCRdb, which keeps in-frame sequences with V and J called. Part of the clones is missing from these tables; in studies checked, under half for an unresolved V gene and the rest for unknown reasons. Recorded for this sample are roughly 450,000 clones; roughly 88% of them occurred a single time. More than 0.55% of the sample is taken by the ten largest. Sequences were obtained from PBMCs or T cells enriched from blood (not recorded which). All receptors come from a man younger than 30 who had recovered from COVID-19.

The DNA of the CDR3 is TGTGCCACGTCATACATTAACACCGGGGAGCTGTTTTTT. Translation gives CATSYINTGELFF. The V and J genes are TRBV12-3 or TRBV12-4 and TRBJ2-2; no clear D gene. V was pared by 10 bases and J by 2 bases, with 11 bases between. The CDR3 runs to 13 residues.

V usage is TRBV9 and J usage is TRBJ1-2, with 7 bases identical to TRBD1. Unmatched junction bases numbered 5, after V lost 2 bases and J lost 1 base. Germline CDR1 reads SGDLS; CDR2 reads YYNGEE. This CDR3 is built from 15 residues. This CDR3 reads CASSVTGMSNYGYTF. CDR3 nucleotide sequence: TGTGCCAGCAGCGTGACAGGGATGAGTAACTATGGCTACACCTTC.

This chain links TRBV30 with TRBJ1-5, with D perhaps TRBD1 (6 bases). The V end lost 3 bases, the J end lost 0 bases, and 9 bases lay between the germline ends. In germline, CDR1 is GTSNPN, CDR2 SVGIG (reference sequence). The CDR3 contains 14 residues. DNA of the CDR3: TGTGCCTGGAGCACAGGGACTAGCAATCAGCCCCAGCATTTT. Amino acids: CAWSTGTSNQPQHF.

The chain is built from TRBV2 and TRBJ1-2; no firm D call. Germline V gives CDR1 SNHLY, CDR2 FYNNEI. This CDR3 region has 13 residues. The V and J ends lost 11 bases and 8 bases respectively, with 21 bases between them. The CDR3 region has the DNA TGTGCCGGTTCAAGGGTCGGGGAGTGGGGCTACACCTTC. Translating gives CAGSRVGEWGYTF.

This clone was found once. The rearrangement joins TRBV30 to TRBJ1-1, with 10 bases identical to TRBD1. CDR1 is GTSNPN and CDR2 is SVGIG in the germline V gene (reference sequence). This CDR3 is 14 amino acids long. V shed 7 bases, J shed 7 bases, and the junction held 12 bases outside the gene matches. CDR3 bases: TGTGCCTTCATAACCGGGACAGGGGCTGGTGAAGCTTTCTTT. Protein product: CAFITGTGAGEAFF.

The chain links TRBV6-6 to TRBJ1-2, with 8 bases aligning to TRBD1. Unmatched junction bases numbered 7, after V lost 5 bases and J lost 2 bases. The CDR3 is 15 residues long. The germline V gene has CDR1 MNHNY and CDR2 SVGAGI (reference sequence). Here the CDR3 reads CASSPTGGGNYGYTF. The CDR3 nucleotides are TGTGCCAGCAGTCCCACAGGGGGAGGGAACTATGGCTACACCTTC.

The V gene is TRBV10-1, the J gene TRBJ1-4; no reliable D call. Per germline, CDR1 WNHNN and CDR2 SYGVQD (reference sequence). V was cut by 1 base and J by 0 bases, with 12 bases left in between. The CDR3 length is 17 residues. The CDR3 nucleotides are TGCGCCAGCAGTGAGTTCGGGGTCTGGCCAACTAATGAAAAACTGTTTTTT. This translates into CASSEFGVWPTNEKLFF.

The chain couples TRBV29-1 to TRBJ1-5; 7 nucleotides match TRBD1. The CDR3 totals 13 residues. With V trimmed by 5 bases and J by 6 bases, 7 bases remained unmatched. Looked up from germline, CDR1 is SQVTM and CDR2 is ANQGSEA. The CDR3 nucleotides are TGCAGCGTTATCCCAGGGGGTGGTCAGCCCCAGCATTTT. Protein sequence: CSVIPGGGQPQHF.

A note on this clone: The sample contains more than one DNA sequence encoding this CDR3. The V and J genes are TRBV4-1 and TRBJ1-4; 9 positions match TRBD1. The CDR3 runs 16 residues. Germline values: CDR1 MGHRA, CDR2 YSYEKL. With V trimmed by 2 bases and J by 4 bases, 5 bases remained unmatched. CDR3: CASSQNPGQGNEKLFF. The CDR3 nucleotides read TGCGCCAGCAGCCAAAATCCGGGACAGGGTAATGAAAAACTGTTTTTT.

The chain uses TRBV11-2 and TRBJ1-1; D call uncertain. The CDR3 has 13 amino acids. Trimming removed 1 base at V and 2 bases at J, with 5 bases between. From germline, CDR1 is SGHAT and CDR2 FQNNGV. CDR3 protein: CASSLGLNTEAFF. The CDR3 DNA follows: TGTGCCAGCAGCTTAGGGCTTAACACTGAAGCTTTCTTT.

This chain connects TRBV6-5 to TRBJ1-6; 7 nucleotides match TRBD1. The germline V gene encodes CDR1 MNHEY and CDR2 SVGAGI. This CDR3 contains 15 residues. V shed 5 bases and J 8 bases; nucleotides not matched to a gene: 9. CDR3 sequence reads: CASSRAGGSDSPLHF. CDR3 DNA sequence: TGTGCCAGCAGTCGCGCAGGGGGTTCGGATTCACCCCTCCACTTT.

The J gene is TRBJ2-1, the V gene TRBV27; D perhaps matches TRBD1 (6 bases). The CDR3 covers 17 residues. V lost 5 bases and J 0 bases, leaving 17 bases between the germline ends. Germline assignment: CDR1 MNHEY and CDR2 SMNVEV (reference sequence). The CDR3 loop reads CASSRHLGGNSYNEQFF. The CDR3 nucleotides read TGTGCCAGCAGTAGACACCTAGGGGGAAACTCCTACAATGAGCAGTTCTTC.

The genes are TRBV5-6 and TRBJ2-1; D is unclear. The CDR3 is 14 residues long. Germline V CDR1 and CDR2: SGHDT, YYEEEE. V was trimmed by 4 bases and J by 2 bases, leaving 10 bases between them. CDR3 coding DNA: TGTGCCAGCAGCAGAGGTCCTACCTACAATGAGCAGTTCTTC. This codes for CASSRGPTYNEQFF. The variable domain in full, completed from reference TRBV5-6 and TRBJ2-1, reads DAGVTQSPTHLIKTRGQQVTLRCSPKSGHDTVSWYQQALGQGPQFIFQYYEEEERQRGNFPDRFSGHQFPNYSSELNVNALLLGDSALYLCASSRGPTYNEQFFGPGTRLTVL.